What follows are 9 T cell receptor beta chains derived from one specimen sequenced in a study of early T cells in non-severe SARS-CoV-2 infection. TCRdb called the 5' RACE reads again in MiXCR, with one record for every CDR3 protein. The sample holds 55,000 to 75,000 distinct CDR3 sequences, 12% seen once. Sequenced sample: whole blood. These receptors were obtained from an adult who was a healthcare worker with PCR-confirmed SARS-CoV-2 infection or an uninfected control (not recorded which).

This chain connects TRBV29-1 to TRBJ2-7, with TRBD2 identical over 8 bases. Germline V gene sequence: CDR1 SQVTM, CDR2 ANQGSEA. The CDR3 has 13 amino acids. Losses at the gene ends were 5 bases for V and 5 bases for J; bases not matched to a gene: 8. CDR3 residues: CSVSSGSTHEQYF. CDR3 nucleotide sequence: TGCAGCGTTTCCAGCGGGAGTACGCACGAGCAGTACTTC.

This clonotype came up many times. V gene TRBV7-9 combines with J gene TRBJ2-7; 7 positions match TRBD2. The CDR3 consists of 17 residues. Losses at the gene ends were 4 bases for V and 3 bases for J; bases not matched to a gene: 15. Germline values: CDR1 SEHNR, CDR2 FQNEAQ (reference sequence). CDR3 sequence: CASSSTWGGEQDYEQYF. The CDR3 DNA reads as TGTGCCAGCAGCTCCACGTGGGGGGGGGAGCAGGACTACGAGCAGTACTTC.

In the case of this clonotype: Since a much larger clone is just one base distant, this may be a read error. The gene calls are TRBV28 and TRBJ2-7; TRBD1 might be the D (6 bases). Germline V gene lookup returns CDR1 MDHEN and CDR2 SYDVKM. CDR3 length: 15 amino acids. DNA of the CDR3: TGTGCCAGCAGTTTGCTTCTCCGGGACACCTACGAGCTGTACTTC. Protein product: CASSLLLRDTYELYF. Full variable domain (missing parts from reference TRBV28 and TRBJ2-7): DVKVTQSSRYLVKRTGEKVFLECVQDMDHENMFWYRQDPGLGLRLIYFSYDVKMKEKGDIPEGYSVSREKKERFSLILESASTNQTSMYLCASSLLLRDTYELYFGPGTRLTVT.

This clonotype was recorded at least ten times. This rearrangement joins TRBV5-1 to TRBJ2-1; possibly TRBD2 for D (5 bases). CDR3 length: 13 amino acids. Germline V gene data show CDR1 as SGHRS and CDR2 as YFSETQ. Trimming left V 5 bases short and J 6 bases short, with 12 bases between. The CDR3 coding sequence is TGCGCCAGCAGACTAGACCTCTTCAATGAGCAGTTCTTC. As protein: CASRLDLFNEQFF.

This clonotype came up a few times. J is TRBJ2-2 and V is TRBV14, with D possibly called TRBD1 or TRBD2 (7 bases each). Between the trimmed V and J ends, which lost 5 bases and 6 bases, there was a span of 16 bases. The germline gives CDR1 SGHDN, CDR2 FVKESK. The CDR3 sequence is 15 residues long. In DNA form, the CDR3 reads TGTGCCAGCAGCAGAAACAGGGGAGGGCCCGGGGAGCTGTTTTTT. It encodes CASSRNRGGPGELFF.

In this sample, this clonotype turned up a few times. V usage is TRBV7-2 and J usage is TRBJ2-1, with D perhaps TRBD2 (6 bases). The CDR3 covers 13 residues. Trimming took off 2 bases at V and 6 bases at J, with 8 bases between the two ends. CDR1 and CDR2 (germline): SGHTA, FQGNSA. The CDR3 DNA follows: TGTGCCAGCAGCTTACCGGGGGTCAATGAGCAGTTCTTC. Residues: CASSLPGVNEQFF.

The chain recombines TRBV4-2 with TRBJ1-4, with 8 bases identical to TRBD1. The CDR3 extends over 16 amino acids. From germline, CDR1 is LGHNA and CDR2 YNFKEQ. V was clipped by 3 bases and J by 5 bases; unmatched bases: 8. The CDR3 spells CASSQLTGAENEKLFF. CDR3 sequence (DNA): TGTGCCAGCAGCCAGCTGACAGGGGCAGAGAATGAAAAACTGTTTTTT.

A note on this clonotype: This may stem from a read error, because a much larger clone lies one nucleotide away. This chain links TRBV18 with TRBJ2-1; possibly TRBD2 for D (5 bases). Germline CDR1 is KGHSH and CDR2 is LQKENI. This CDR3 has 15 amino acids. The CDR3 DNA follows: TGTGCCAGCTCACCACTGGACTTACGCCACAATGGGCAGTTCTTC. Protein product: CASSPLDLRHNGQFF.

This clonotype was seen many times. V gene TRBV20-1 combines with J gene TRBJ2-5, with 8 bases aligning to TRBD1. This CDR3 is 15 amino acids long. Germline V gene data show CDR1 as DFQATT and CDR2 as SNEGSKA (reference sequence). V trimming: 5 bases; J trimming: 2 bases; junction bases outside the gene matches: 10. The CDR3 DNA reads TGCAGTGCTCTCACACCGACAGGGGCACAAGAGACCCAGTACTTC. Translating it yields CSALTPTGAQETQYF.